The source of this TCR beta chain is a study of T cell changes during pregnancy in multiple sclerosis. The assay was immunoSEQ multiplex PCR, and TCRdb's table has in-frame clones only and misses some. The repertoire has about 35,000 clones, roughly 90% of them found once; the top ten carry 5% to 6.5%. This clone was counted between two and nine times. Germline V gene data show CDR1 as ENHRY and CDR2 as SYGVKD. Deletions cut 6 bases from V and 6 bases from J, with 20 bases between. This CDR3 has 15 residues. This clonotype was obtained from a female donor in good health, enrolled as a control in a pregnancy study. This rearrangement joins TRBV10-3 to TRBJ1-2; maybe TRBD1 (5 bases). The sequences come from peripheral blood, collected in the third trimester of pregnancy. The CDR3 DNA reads TGTGCCATCAGGTCATCGACCCAGGGCGCGGATGGCTACACCTTC. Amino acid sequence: CAIRSSTQGADGYTF.